A selection of T cell receptor beta chains follows, all from one sample in a study of blood T cell repertoires in COVID-19. Libraries were prepared by immunoSEQ multiplex PCR; TCRdb keeps only in-frame clonotypes and omits some of them. This sample has roughly 44,000 clones; about 90% occur once, and the top ten carry approximately 12%. The sequenced sample was peripheral blood. These receptors all stem from an elderly man with acute or convalescent COVID-19. CDR3s include the opening cysteine and the closing phenylalanine or tryptophan. D genes are given only for firm matches. Clone size is shown for a subset of rows, as once, few, many or a class of expanded clone.

V gene: TRBV11-2
J gene: TRBJ2-3
clone size: .
D gene: .
CDR3 protein: CASSPLRSRGDTQYF
CDR3 DNA: TGTGCCAGCAGTCCTCTGAGATCCCGGGGAGATACGCAGTATTTT

V gene: TRBV10-2
J gene: TRBJ1-3
clone size: once
D gene: TRBD1
CDR3 protein: CASSEKDRPSGNTIYF
CDR3 DNA: TGCGCCAGCAGTGAGAAGGACAGGCCCTCTGGAAACACCATATATTTT

V gene: TRBV4-2
J gene: TRBJ2-3
clone size: .
D gene: TRBD1
CDR3 protein: CASSQDPWTGTQYF
CDR3 DNA: TGTGCCAGCAGCCAAGATCCCTGGACAGGGACCCAGTATTTT

V gene: TRBV5-5
J gene: TRBJ2-2
clone size: once
D gene: .
CDR3 protein: CASRPRGWAAGELFF
CDR3 DNA: TGTGCCAGCAGGCCCCGGGGGTGGGCCGCCGGGGAGCTGTTTTTT

V gene: TRBV16
J gene: TRBJ1-1
clone size: .
D gene: TRBD1
CDR3 protein: CASNRAGGVTEAFF
CDR3 DNA: TGTGCCAGCAATAGGGCAGGGGGCGTTACTGAAGCTTTCTTT

V gene: TRBV27
J gene: TRBJ1-1
clone size: .
D gene: .
CDR3 protein: CASRRFYDTEAFF
CDR3 DNA: TGTGCCAGCAGGAGGTTCTATGACACTGAAGCTTTCTTT

V gene: TRBV9
J gene: TRBJ1-3
clone size: few
D gene: .
CDR3 protein: CASSPSPGNTIYF
CDR3 DNA: TGTGCCAGCAGCCCCTCCCCTGGAAACACCATATATTTT

V gene: TRBV21-1
J gene: TRBJ1-2
clone size: .
D gene: .
CDR3 protein: CASSKVRGGVGYTF
CDR3 DNA: TGTGCCAGCAGCAAAGTCCGGGGAGGAGTTGGCTACACCTTC

V gene: TRBV5-4
J gene: TRBJ1-1
clone size: .
D gene: TRBD1
CDR3 protein: CASSPGGWNTEAFF
CDR3 DNA: TGTGCCAGCAGCCCAGGGGGCTGGAACACTGAAGCTTTCTTT

V gene: TRBV6-5
J gene: TRBJ2-5
clone size: .
D gene: TRBD2
CDR3 protein: CASSSLAGGQETQYF
CDR3 DNA: TGTGCCAGCAGTTCACTAGCGGGGGGACAAGAGACCCAGTACTTC

V gene: TRBV11-2
J gene: TRBJ2-5
clone size: .
D gene: TRBD1
CDR3 protein: CASSLRQGAETQYF
CDR3 DNA: TGTGCCAGCAGCTTGCGACAGGGGGCCGAGACCCAGTACTTC

V gene: TRBV4-2
J gene: TRBJ2-3
clone size: .
D gene: .
CDR3 protein: CASSQRGGAEDTQYF
CDR3 DNA: TGTGCCAGCAGCCAAAGAGGGGGGGCCGAGGATACGCAGTATTTT

V gene: TRBV25-1
J gene: TRBJ2-5
clone size: .
D gene: .
CDR3 protein: CASREQGRSWTQYF
CDR3 DNA: TGTGCCAGCAGGGAACAGGGCCGGTCGTGGACCCAGTACTTC

V gene: TRBV5-1
J gene: TRBJ1-1
clone size: .
D gene: .
CDR3 protein: CASSLDVGAGAFF
CDR3 DNA: TGCGCCAGCAGCTTGGATGTGGGGGCAGGAGCTTTCTTT

V gene: TRBV30
J gene: TRBJ2-7
clone size: .
D gene: TRBD2
CDR3 protein: CAWSGGGSSYEQYF
CDR3 DNA: TGTGCCTGGAGTGGGGGGGGTAGCTCCTACGAGCAGTACTTC

V gene: TRBV12-5
J gene: TRBJ2-1
clone size: .
D gene: TRBD1
CDR3 protein: CASGLGTGRNEQFF
CDR3 DNA: TGTGCTAGTGGTCTCGGGACAGGGAGGAATGAGCAGTTCTTC

V gene: TRBV28
J gene: TRBJ1-5
clone size: .
D gene: .
CDR3 protein: CASSLPPGNQPQHF
CDR3 DNA: TGTGCCAGCAGTTTACCCCCAGGCAATCAGCCCCAGCATTTT

V gene: TRBV6-5
J gene: TRBJ2-7
clone size: .
D gene: TRBD1
CDR3 protein: CASRRGQGRTYEQYF
CDR3 DNA: TGTGCCAGCAGACGCGGACAGGGACGCACTTACGAGCAGTACTTC

V gene: TRBV28
J gene: TRBJ1-4
clone size: .
D gene: .
CDR3 protein: CASRSGGQNEKLFF
CDR3 DNA: TGTGCCAGCAGATCTGGAGGACAGAATGAAAAACTGTTTTTT

V gene: TRBV11-2
J gene: TRBJ2-3
clone size: .
D gene: TRBD2
CDR3 protein: CASSSRRLALNTDTQYF
CDR3 DNA: TGTGCCAGCAGCTCCCGCCGACTAGCGTTAAACACAGATACGCAGTATTTT

V gene: TRBV19
J gene: TRBJ1-2
clone size: few
D gene: TRBD1
CDR3 protein: CASRVADRTDGYTF
CDR3 DNA: TGTGCCAGTAGAGTCGCGGACAGGACGGATGGCTACACCTTC

V gene: TRBV29-1
J gene: TRBJ1-1
clone size: .
D gene: TRBD1
CDR3 protein: CSLRTGMNTEAFF
CDR3 DNA: TGCAGCCTCCGGACAGGCATGAACACTGAAGCTTTCTTT

V gene: TRBV12-3/TRBV12-4
J gene: TRBJ1-5
clone size: .
D gene: .
CDR3 protein: CASSWGLNQPQHF
CDR3 DNA: TGTGCCAGCAGTTGGGGGCTGAATCAGCCCCAGCATTTT

V gene: TRBV7-8
J gene: TRBJ2-1
clone size: .
D gene: TRBD2
CDR3 protein: CASSLAPGGFNNEQFF
CDR3 DNA: TGTGCCAGCAGCTTAGCACCGGGAGGTTTTAACAATGAGCAGTTCTTC

V gene: TRBV2
J gene: TRBJ1-3
clone size: .
D gene: .
CDR3 protein: CASSSQTFGNTIYF
CDR3 DNA: TGTGCCAGCAGTTCCCAGACATTCGGAAACACCATATATTTT

V gene: TRBV6-5
J gene: TRBJ1-6
clone size: .
D gene: TRBD1
CDR3 protein: CASSRQGLGNSPLHF
CDR3 DNA: TGTGCCAGCAGTAGACAGGGGTTGGGTAATTCACCCCTCCACTTT

V gene: TRBV7-2
J gene: TRBJ2-7
clone size: .
D gene: .
CDR3 protein: CASSSNAGVGYEQYF
CDR3 DNA: TGTGCCAGCAGCTCGAATGCAGGGGTAGGATACGAGCAGTACTTC

V gene: TRBV9
J gene: TRBJ2-7
clone size: .
D gene: .
CDR3 protein: CASSVDPSYSYEQYF
CDR3 DNA: TGTGCCAGCAGCGTAGACCCCAGTTACTCCTACGAGCAGTACTTC

V gene: TRBV3-1/TRBV3-2
J gene: TRBJ1-3
clone size: .
D gene: .
CDR3 protein: CASSPGPAGNTIYF
CDR3 DNA: TGTGCCAGCAGCCCGGGTCCGGCTGGAAACACCATATATTTT

V gene: TRBV28
J gene: TRBJ2-2
clone size: .
D gene: .
CDR3 protein: CASRLDTITGELFF
CDR3 DNA: TGTGCCAGCAGGTTGGACACAATCACCGGGGAGCTGTTTTTT

V gene: TRBV6-5
J gene: TRBJ1-2
clone size: .
D gene: TRBD1
CDR3 protein: CASHPGGHYGYTF
CDR3 DNA: TGTGCCAGTCACCCAGGGGGCCACTATGGCTACACCTTC

V gene: TRBV24-1
J gene: TRBJ2-1
clone size: .
D gene: TRBD2
CDR3 protein: CATSGTGTSVSNEQFF
CDR3 DNA: TGTGCCACCAGTGGAACCGGGACTAGCGTATCCAATGAGCAGTTCTTC

V gene: TRBV3-1/TRBV3-2
J gene: TRBJ2-2
clone size: .
D gene: .
CDR3 protein: CASSPGPYTGELFF
CDR3 DNA: TGTGCCAGCTCCCCGGGTCCTTACACCGGGGAGCTGTTTTTT

V gene: TRBV7-9
J gene: TRBJ2-1
clone size: once
D gene: TRBD2
CDR3 protein: CASSLWTSGDHNEQFF
CDR3 DNA: TGTGCCAGCAGCTTATGGACTAGCGGGGACCACAATGAGCAGTTCTTC

V gene: TRBV18
J gene: TRBJ2-7
clone size: .
D gene: TRBD1
CDR3 protein: CASSPPVTGTYEQYF
CDR3 DNA: TGTGCCAGCTCACCACCGGTGACAGGGACCTACGAGCAGTACTTC

V gene: TRBV9
J gene: TRBJ1-5
clone size: .
D gene: TRBD1
CDR3 protein: CASSPSGTGGVQPQHF
CDR3 DNA: TGTGCCAGCAGCCCCTCCGGGACAGGGGGCGTCCAGCCCCAGCATTTT

V gene: TRBV7-3
J gene: TRBJ1-2
clone size: few
D gene: TRBD1
CDR3 protein: CASSPGTGFGYTF
CDR3 DNA: TGTGCCAGCAGCCCCGGGACAGGTTTTGGCTACACCTTC

V gene: TRBV12-3/TRBV12-4
J gene: TRBJ2-7
clone size: .
D gene: TRBD1
CDR3 protein: CASSWGTGYEQYF
CDR3 DNA: TGTGCCAGCAGTTGGGGGACAGGCTACGAGCAGTACTTC

V gene: TRBV6-5
J gene: TRBJ2-5
clone size: .
D gene: .
CDR3 protein: CATPRDFDFQETQYF
CDR3 DNA: TGTGCCACTCCTCGGGACTTCGACTTCCAAGAGACCCAGTACTTC

V gene: TRBV5-1
J gene: TRBJ2-5
clone size: .
D gene: .
CDR3 protein: CASSLAETQYF
CDR3 DNA: TGCGCCAGCAGCTTGGCGGAGACCCAGTACTTC

V gene: TRBV5-1
J gene: TRBJ2-1
clone size: .
D gene: TRBD2
CDR3 protein: CASILGRGGLNEQFF
CDR3 DNA: TGCGCCAGCATCCTTGGGCGGGGGGGCCTAAATGAGCAGTTCTTC

V gene: TRBV6-4
J gene: TRBJ1-2
clone size: once
D gene: .
CDR3 protein: CACAVHDRGSYGYTF
CDR3 DNA: TGTGCCTGCGCCGTTCACGACCGGGGTTCATACGGCTACACCTTC

V gene: TRBV27
J gene: TRBJ2-1
clone size: .
D gene: TRBD1
CDR3 protein: CASSPRDRANNEQFF
CDR3 DNA: TGTGCCAGCAGCCCCCGGGACAGGGCCAACAATGAGCAGTTCTTC

V gene: TRBV9
J gene: TRBJ2-5
clone size: .
D gene: TRBD1
CDR3 protein: CASSGDRGQETQYF
CDR3 DNA: TGTGCCAGCAGCGGGGACAGGGGGCAAGAGACCCAGTACTTC

V gene: TRBV29-1
J gene: TRBJ2-3
clone size: .
D gene: TRBD1
CDR3 protein: CSVEFGTGFTDTQYF
CDR3 DNA: TGCAGCGTTGAATTTGGGACAGGATTCACAGATACGCAGTATTTT

V gene: TRBV6-5
J gene: TRBJ2-5
clone size: .
D gene: .
CDR3 protein: CASSSPFLVLEGTQYF
CDR3 DNA: TGTGCCAGCAGTTCACCCTTCCTGGTCCTCGAGGGGACCCAGTACTTC

V gene: TRBV30
J gene: TRBJ1-2
clone size: once
D gene: .
CDR3 protein: CASPGFPNYGYTF
CDR3 DNA: TGTGCCTCCCCCGGGTTTCCTAACTATGGCTACACCTTC

V gene: TRBV5-4
J gene: TRBJ1-4
clone size: once
D gene: .
CDR3 protein: CASSLGGSLNEKLFF
CDR3 DNA: TGTGCCAGCAGCTTGGGAGGCAGTCTTAATGAAAAACTGTTTTTT

V gene: TRBV12-5
J gene: TRBJ2-1
clone size: .
D gene: .
CDR3 protein: CASGLTGAYNEQFF
CDR3 DNA: TGTGCTAGTGGTTTAACGGGGGCCTACAATGAGCAGTTCTTC